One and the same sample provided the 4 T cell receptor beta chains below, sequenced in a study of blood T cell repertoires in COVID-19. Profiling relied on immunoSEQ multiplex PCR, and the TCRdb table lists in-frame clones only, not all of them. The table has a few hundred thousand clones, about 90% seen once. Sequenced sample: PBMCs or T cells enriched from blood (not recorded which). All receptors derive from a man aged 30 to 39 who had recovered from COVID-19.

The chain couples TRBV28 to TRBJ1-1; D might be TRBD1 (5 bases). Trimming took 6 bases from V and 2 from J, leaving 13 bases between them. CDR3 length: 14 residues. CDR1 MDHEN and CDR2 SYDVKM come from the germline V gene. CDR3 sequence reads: CASSRLGGNTEAFF. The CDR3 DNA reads TGTGCCAGCAGCCGCCTCGGGGGTAACACTGAAGCTTTCTTT.

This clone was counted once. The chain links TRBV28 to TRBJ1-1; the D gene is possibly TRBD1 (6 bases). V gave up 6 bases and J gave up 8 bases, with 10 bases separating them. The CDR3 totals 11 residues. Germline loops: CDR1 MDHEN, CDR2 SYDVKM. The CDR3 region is CASSPGTEAFF. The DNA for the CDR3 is TGTGCCAGCAGCCCGGGGACAGAAGCTTTCTTT.

The CDR3 DNA is TGTGCCACCAGGACAGGGAGTTCACCCCTCCACTTT. This encodes CATRTGSSPLHF. The chain combines TRBV27 with TRBJ1-6, with 8 positions matching TRBD1. V was clipped by 10 bases and J by 9 bases; unmatched bases: 5. Per the germline V gene, CDR1 is MNHEY and CDR2 is SMNVEV (reference sequence). This CDR3 is built from 12 residues.

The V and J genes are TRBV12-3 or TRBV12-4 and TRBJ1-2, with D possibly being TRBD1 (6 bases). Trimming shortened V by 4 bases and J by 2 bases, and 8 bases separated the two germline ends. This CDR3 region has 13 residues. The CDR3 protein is CASSWDTNYGYTF. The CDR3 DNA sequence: TGTGCCAGCAGTTGGGACACCAACTATGGCTACACCTTC.